The clone carrying this T cell receptor (beta chain) was counted once. Deep-level running was used for the assay. The table came from immunoSEQ multiplex PCR; TCRdb's copy has only in-frame clones and leaves some out. The table shows about 2.1 million clones, with roughly 93% occurring only once. The sample is drawn from a study of shared clonotypes between healthy human individuals. Study-level information: Three CD4 naive, three CD4 memory, two CD8 naive and one CD8 memory plate were used per donor.

CD45RO-negative, CCR7-selected cells formed the naive CD8 fraction, which excluded terminally differentiated effector memory CD45RA+ cells. Germline loops: CDR1 SGHDT, CDR2 YYEEEE. Losses at the gene ends were 4 bases for V and 4 bases for J; bases not matched to a gene: 11. There are 16 residues in the CDR3. The sample comprised naive CD8+ T cells from PBMCs. This TCR was recovered from a man aged 18 to 29 in good health. Some clones in this sample may be carry-over from other donors' samples. The gene calls are TRBV5-6 and TRBJ2-7, with 10 bases fitting TRBD1. This CDR3 is CASSRNPGQGLYEQYF. CDR3 nucleotide sequence: TGTGCCAGCAGCAGAAACCCGGGACAGGGGTTATACGAGCAGTACTTC. Full variable domain (missing parts from reference TRBV5-6 and TRBJ2-7): DAGVTQSPTHLIKTRGQQVTLRCSPKSGHDTVSWYQQALGQGPQFIFQYYEEEERQRGNFPDRFSGHQFPNYSSELNVNALLLGDSALYLCASSRNPGQGLYEQYFGPGTRLTVT.